This T cell receptor (beta chain) appears in the sequencing data of a study of lymphopenia after photon versus proton radiotherapy. This CDR3 comprises 14 residues. With 0 bases clipped from V and 8 bases from J, the junction kept 2 bases outside the gene matches. Germline V gene lookup returns CDR1 SEHNR and CDR2 FQNEAQ (reference sequence). General study results and limits: Oligoclonal CD8+ Temra expansion after nadir drove photon patients' diversity drop. A bigger post-nadir fall in TCR diversity correlated inversely with survival time in deceased patients. Photon-treated patients lost naive T cells and TCR diversity; proton-treated stayed stable.

Notes on this clone: What it binds is unknown.

Here immunoSEQ multiplex PCR was the method, and the copy in TCRdb shows in-frame clones only, minus some. The profile shows approximately 23,000 clones, 75% to 90% of them singletons. The receptor was isolated from a man older than 75 with esophageal cancer. The material was peripheral blood, obtained from a patient treated with proton-based radiotherapy. The chain joins TRBV7-9 to TRBJ1-4; 8 bases are shared with TRBD1. The CDR3 loop is CASSLAGDREKLFF. For the CDR3, the DNA is TGTGCCAGCAGCTTAGCTGGGGACAGGGAAAAACTGTTTTTT.